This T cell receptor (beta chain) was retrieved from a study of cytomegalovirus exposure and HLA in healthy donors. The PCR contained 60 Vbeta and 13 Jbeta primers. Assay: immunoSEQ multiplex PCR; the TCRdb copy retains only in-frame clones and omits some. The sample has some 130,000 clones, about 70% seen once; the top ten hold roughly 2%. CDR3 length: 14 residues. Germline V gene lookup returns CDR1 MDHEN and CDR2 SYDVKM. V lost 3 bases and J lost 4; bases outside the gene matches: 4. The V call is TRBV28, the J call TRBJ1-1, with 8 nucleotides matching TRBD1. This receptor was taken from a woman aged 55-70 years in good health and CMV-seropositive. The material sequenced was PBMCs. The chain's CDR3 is CASSFSDRGTEAFF. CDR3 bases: TGTGCCAGCAGTTTCTCAGACAGGGGCACTGAAGCTTTCTTT.